What follows is one T cell receptor beta chain and its context. CDR1 is GTSNPN, CDR2 SVGIG, per germline (reference sequence). Trimming stripped 0 bases from V and 4 bases from J, with 7 bases between. This CDR3 has 13 amino acids. This record belongs to a study of blood T cell repertoires in COVID-19. Assay used: immunoSEQ multiplex PCR; TCRdb lists only in-frame clones, some missing. This sample has 120,000 or so clones; about four fifths occur once, and the top ten carry over 9.5%. The clonotype originates from a man aged 55 to 70 with acute or convalescent COVID-19. The chain combines TRBV30 with TRBJ1-3, with D possibly matching TRBD1 (5 bases). Material: peripheral blood. This chain's CDR3 is CAWSVGAGNTIYF. The CDR3 nucleotides read TGTGCCTGGAGTGTAGGGGCAGGAAACACCATATATTTT.